This T cell receptor beta chain comes out of a study of lung T cells in sarcoidosis with Löfgren's syndrome. This CDR3 comprises 12 residues. Trimming removed 4 bases at V and 5 bases at J, with 7 bases between. Germline V CDR1 and CDR2: KGHSH, LQKENI. TCRdb re-called the reads through MiXCR, storing one row per CDR3 protein. The sample yields 55,000 to 80,000 distinct CDR3 sequences, about 20% seen once. Note on this clonotype: Being one base from a much bigger clone, this may be a read error.

The chain carries TRBV18 and TRBJ2-3; D is unresolved. The source is a human donor with sarcoidosis (Löfgren's syndrome or another form), or a control subject (not recorded which). The sample comprised CD4+ T cells from PBMCs. The CDR3 DNA is TGTGCCAGCTCACAAACTAAAGATACGCAGTATTTT. It encodes CASSQTKDTQYF. The complete variable domain, with remaining parts taken from reference TRBV18 and TRBJ2-3, reads NAGVMQNPRHLVRRRGQEARLRCSPMKGHSHVYWYRQLPEEGLKFMVYLQKENIIDESGMPKERFSAEFPKEGPSILRIQQVVRGDSAAYFCASSQTKDTQYFGPGTRLTVL.